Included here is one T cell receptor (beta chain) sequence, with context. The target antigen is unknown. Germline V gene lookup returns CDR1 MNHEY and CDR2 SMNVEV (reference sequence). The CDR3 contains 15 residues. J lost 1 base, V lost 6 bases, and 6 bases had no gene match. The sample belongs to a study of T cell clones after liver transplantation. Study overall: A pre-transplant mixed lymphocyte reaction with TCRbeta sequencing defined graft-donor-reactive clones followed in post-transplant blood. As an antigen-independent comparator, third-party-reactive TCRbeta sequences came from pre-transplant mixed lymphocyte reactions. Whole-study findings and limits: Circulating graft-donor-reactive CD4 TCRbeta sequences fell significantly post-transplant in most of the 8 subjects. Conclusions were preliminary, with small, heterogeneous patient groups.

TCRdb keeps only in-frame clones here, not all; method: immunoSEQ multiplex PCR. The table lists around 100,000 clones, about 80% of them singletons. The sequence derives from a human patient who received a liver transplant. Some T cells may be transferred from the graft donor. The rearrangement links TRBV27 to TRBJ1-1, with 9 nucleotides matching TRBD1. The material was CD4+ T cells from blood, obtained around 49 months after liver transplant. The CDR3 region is CASRWTGVSNTEAFF. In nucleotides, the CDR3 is TGTGCCAGCAGGTGGACAGGGGTTTCGAACACTGAAGCTTTCTTT.